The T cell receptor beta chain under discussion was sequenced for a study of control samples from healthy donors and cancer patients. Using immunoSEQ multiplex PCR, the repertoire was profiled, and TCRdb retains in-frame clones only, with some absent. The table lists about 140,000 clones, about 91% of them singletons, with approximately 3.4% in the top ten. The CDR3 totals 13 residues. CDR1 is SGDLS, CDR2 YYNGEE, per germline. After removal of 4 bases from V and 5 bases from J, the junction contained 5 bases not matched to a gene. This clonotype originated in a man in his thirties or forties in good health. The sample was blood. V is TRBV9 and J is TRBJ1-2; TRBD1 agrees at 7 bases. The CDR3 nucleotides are TGTGCCAGCAGCCAGGAGGGGGCGTATGGCTACACCTTC. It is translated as CASSQEGAYGYTF.